One and the same sample provided the 21 T cell receptor beta chains below, sequenced in a study of blood T cells in healthy people across ages. The second PCR ran roughly 6 to 12 cycles with a sample-barcoded 5' primer and J-beta primers. Each CDR3 protein is one row after TCRdb ran MiXCR on the 5' RACE reads. The sample shows over 600,000 distinct CDR3 sequences, less than 45% of them seen only once. The sequenced material came from blood. All receptors come from an elderly man in good health.

J is TRBJ2-1 and V is TRBV5-1, with 13 positions matching TRBD2. V dropped 5 bases and J dropped 10; count of bases not matched to a gene: 9. Germline CDR1 is SGHRS and CDR2 is YFSETQ. The CDR3 is made up of 15 amino acids. The CDR3 loop is CASSVTSGGSYEQFF. The CDR3 DNA reads TGCGCCAGCAGTGTGACTAGCGGGGGGTCCTACGAGCAGTTCTTC.

V and J are TRBV20-1 and TRBJ2-7, with 7 positions matching TRBD2. CDR1 and CDR2 (germline): DFQATT, SNEGSKA (reference sequence). The length of the CDR3 is 13 residues. V lost 2 bases to trimming and J lost 6 bases; unmatched junction nucleotides: 7. CDR3 amino acids: CSARLSSGIEQYF. The DNA for the CDR3 is TGCAGTGCTAGATTGTCTAGCGGAATCGAGCAGTACTTC.

The V and J genes are TRBV5-8 and TRBJ1-2; possible D gene TRBD1, 6 bases. V lost 2 bases to trimming and J lost 8 bases, with 19 bases between them. The CDR3 extends over 15 amino acids. The germline V gene has CDR1 SGHTS and CDR2 YDEGEE. The CDR3 reads CASSLFPVAGVGYTF. In DNA form, the CDR3 reads TGTGCCAGCAGCTTATTCCCCGTGGCAGGGGTAGGCTACACCTTC.

V is TRBV6-5 and J is TRBJ1-6; maybe TRBD1 (5 bases). CDR1 and CDR2 (germline): MNHEY, SVGAGI. CDR3 length: 22 amino acids. Trimming cost V 0 bases and J 2 bases, with 26 bases left between them. The CDR3 loop reads CASSYSRIPRDYKGPYNSPLHF. DNA of the CDR3: TGTGCCAGCAGTTACTCGAGGATACCCAGGGATTACAAAGGACCCTATAATTCACCCCTCCACTTT.

This clonotype was counted many times. This chain connects TRBV20-1 to TRBJ2-1; 10 bases map to TRBD2. This CDR3 comprises 14 residues. Trimming at V came to 5 bases and at J to 6 bases, leaving 7 bases not matched to a gene. Germline V CDR1 and CDR2: DFQATT, SNEGSKA (reference sequence). CDR3 residues: CSALTSGIINEQFF. Written as DNA, the CDR3 is TGCAGTGCTCTAACTAGCGGGATCATCAATGAGCAGTTCTTC.

CDR3 sequence reads: CASSERGQVYGYTF. The CDR3 DNA sequence: TGTGCCAGCAGTGAAAGAGGACAAGTATACGGCTACACCTTC. The chain couples TRBV6-1 to TRBJ1-2, with D tentatively TRBD1 (5 bases). Germline lookup yields CDR1 MNHNS and CDR2 SASEGT. Trimming left V 2 bases short and J 8 bases short, with 15 bases between. This CDR3 region has 14 residues.

As for this clonotype: Since a much larger clone is just one base distant, this may be a read error. The rearrangement uses TRBV4-3 and TRBJ2-1, with D maybe TRBD1 (6 bases). Germline V gene lookup returns CDR1 LGHNA and CDR2 YSLEER. The V and J ends lost 0 bases and 4 bases respectively, with 19 bases between them. The CDR3 loop spans 18 amino acids. The CDR3 nucleotides read TGCGCCAGCAGCCAAGATCCGAACGGCAGGGGTCCTTACAATGAGCAGTTCTTC. Translation: CASSQDPNGRGPYNEQFF.

This clonotype appeared many times. This chain connects TRBV29-1 to TRBJ2-1; D is unclear. Trimming took 6 bases from V and 3 from J, leaving 6 bases between them. The CDR3 loop spans 11 amino acids. Germline loops: CDR1 SQVTM, CDR2 ANQGSEA. The CDR3 bases are TGCAGCGTGGCCGACTACAATGAGCAGTTCTTC. Translation: CSVADYNEQFF.

The table lists this clonotype with many counts. An end of the junction does not agree with germline; a read error may underlie this. The gene calls are TRBV3-1 and TRBJ2-3, with TRBD2 matching 7 bases. Looked up from germline, CDR1 is LGHDT and CDR2 is YNNKEL (reference sequence). The CDR3 consists of 15 residues. CDR3 DNA sequence: TGTGCCAGCAGCCTATTGACGACTAGCACAAATACGCAGTATTTT. This sequence encodes CASSLLTTSTNTQYF.

This clonotype appeared many times. The J gene is TRBJ2-1, the V gene TRBV6-4, with 10 nucleotides matching TRBD2. Germline V lookup: CDR1 MRHNA, CDR2 SNTAGT. After removal of 4 bases from V and 0 bases from J, the junction contained 6 bases not matched to a gene. The CDR3 contains 17 residues. The CDR3 nucleotides read TGTGCCAGCAGTGCCAAGCGGGGGGGGGGCTCCTACAATGAGCAGTTCTTC. Protein: CASSAKRGGGSYNEQFF.

The sample holds a few counts of this clonotype. CDR3 in amino acids: CASSSPYQETQYF. As DNA, the CDR3 is TGCGCCAGCAGCTCCCCGTACCAAGAGACCCAGTACTTC. The rearrangement joins TRBV5-1 to TRBJ2-5; D ambiguous. V lost 3 bases and J 0 bases, leaving 6 bases between the germline ends. The germline CDR1 and CDR2 sequences are SGHRS and YFSETQ. The CDR3 consists of 13 residues.

This chain uses TRBV4-1 with TRBJ1-2; TRBD1 agrees at 11 bases. Germline values: CDR1 MGHRA, CDR2 YSYEKL. The CDR3 spans 15 residues. With 4 bases clipped from V and 5 bases from J, the junction kept 6 bases outside the gene matches. The CDR3 is CASSPWTGGTYGYTF. The DNA of the CDR3 is TGCGCCAGCAGCCCCTGGACAGGGGGCACGTATGGCTACACCTTC.

The chain carries TRBV6-2 or TRBV6-3 and TRBJ2-5; D is unresolved. The V and J ends lost 7 bases and 11 bases respectively, with 26 bases between them. The CDR3 sequence is 15 residues long. Germline CDR1 is MNHEY and CDR2 is SVGEGT. The CDR3 region has the DNA TGTGCCAGCACCTTAACAGCCGTCGCGGCCAATGAGCAGTACTTC. It codes for CASTLTAVAANEQYF.

The J gene is TRBJ2-3, the V gene TRBV7-2; D might be TRBD2 (6 bases). The CDR3 totals 14 residues. Trimming pared 4 bases from V and 6 bases from J, leaving 14 bases between. CDR1 is SGHTA and CDR2 is FQGNSA in the germline V gene. CDR3 sequence reads: CASSSAGLVDTQYF. For the CDR3, the DNA is TGTGCCAGCAGCTCAGCGGGCCTGGTGGATACGCAGTATTTT.

The rearrangement links TRBV6-1 to TRBJ2-1; 16 nucleotides align to TRBD2. The CDR3 spans 17 residues. Per the germline V gene, CDR1 is MNHNS and CDR2 is SASEGT. Germline trimming cut 6 bases from V and 10 bases from J; bases unmatched to any gene: 12. In nucleotides, the CDR3 is TGTGCCAGCAGACCCCTGGGGACTAGCGGGAGGGTTTACGAGCAGTTCTTC. This encodes CASRPLGTSGRVYEQFF.

Only a few counts were recorded for this clonotype. V gene TRBV7-3 combines with J gene TRBJ1-1, with D unresolved. V was cut by 5 bases and J by 1 base, with 11 bases left in between. From germline, CDR1 is SGHTA and CDR2 FQGTGA. CDR3 length: 14 amino acids. This chain's CDR3 is CASSPTAGNTEAFF. The CDR3 DNA sequence: TGTGCCAGCAGCCCAACCGCGGGGAACACTGAAGCTTTCTTT.

The chain combines TRBV7-9 with TRBJ1-2; perhaps TRBD1 as D (5 bases). This CDR3 region has 16 residues. Germline assignment: CDR1 SEHNR and CDR2 FQNEAQ (reference sequence). Trimming shortened V by 2 bases and J by 0 bases, and 13 bases separated the two germline ends. The CDR3 DNA reads as TGTGCCAGCAGCTTACAGCGGACGGGGGCTAACTATGGCTACACCTTC. It translates to CASSLQRTGANYGYTF.

The rearrangement links TRBV27 to TRBJ2-1, with 7 bases matching TRBD2. The V gene end was trimmed by 4 bases and the J gene end by 10 bases; junction bases not matched to a gene: 16. Germline CDR1 is MNHEY and CDR2 is SMNVEV (reference sequence). The CDR3 totals 16 residues. This CDR3 reads CASSSTGTTVYYEQFF. DNA of the CDR3: TGTGCCAGCAGTTCCACCGGGACTACCGTGTACTACGAGCAGTTCTTC.

This clonotype showed up just a few times. The V and J genes are TRBV7-2 and TRBJ2-1, with 8 bases fitting TRBD2. CDR3 size: 13 residues. Unmatched junction bases numbered 5, after V lost 5 bases and J lost 8 bases. Looked up from germline, CDR1 is SGHTA and CDR2 is FQGNSA. Here the CDR3 reads CASSLEREYEQFF. The CDR3 DNA sequence: TGTGCCAGCAGCCTCGAGCGGGAGTATGAGCAGTTCTTC.

The chain combines TRBV7-2 with TRBJ1-2; 11 bases match TRBD1. CDR1 is SGHTA and CDR2 is FQGNSA in the germline V gene. The V gene end was trimmed by 2 bases and the J gene end by 0 bases; junction bases not matched to a gene: 8. The CDR3 is made up of 18 amino acids. CDR3 residues: CASSLYGTGGWTNYGYTF. The CDR3 bases are TGTGCCAGCAGCTTATACGGGACAGGGGGATGGACTAACTATGGCTACACCTTC.

The DNA for the CDR3 is TGTGCCAGCAGTCCAGGGTGTGGGTCAGTAGATACGCAGTATTTT. Protein sequence: CASSPGCGSVDTQYF. The chain recombines TRBV27 with TRBJ2-3; D is possibly TRBD1 (5 bases). V was pared by 5 bases and J by 5 bases, with 17 bases between. This CDR3 has 15 residues. Germline V gene sequence: CDR1 MNHEY, CDR2 SMNVEV (reference sequence).